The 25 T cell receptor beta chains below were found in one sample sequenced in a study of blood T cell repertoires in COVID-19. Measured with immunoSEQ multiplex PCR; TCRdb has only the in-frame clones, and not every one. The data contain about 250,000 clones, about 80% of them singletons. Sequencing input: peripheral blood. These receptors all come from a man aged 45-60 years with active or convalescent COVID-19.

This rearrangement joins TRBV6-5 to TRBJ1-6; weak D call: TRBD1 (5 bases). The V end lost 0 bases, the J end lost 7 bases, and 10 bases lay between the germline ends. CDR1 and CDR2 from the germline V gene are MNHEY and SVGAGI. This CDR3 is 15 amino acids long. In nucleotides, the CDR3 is TGTGCCAGCAGTTACTCCACAGGACAAAATTCACCCCTCCACTTT. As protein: CASSYSTGQNSPLHF.

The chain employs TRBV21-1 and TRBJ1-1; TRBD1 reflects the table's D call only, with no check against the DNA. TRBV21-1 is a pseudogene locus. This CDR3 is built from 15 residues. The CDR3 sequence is CASSPRGVMNTEAFF. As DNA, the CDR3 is TGTGCCAGCAGCCCCAGGGGGGTCATGAACACTGAAGCTTTCTTT.

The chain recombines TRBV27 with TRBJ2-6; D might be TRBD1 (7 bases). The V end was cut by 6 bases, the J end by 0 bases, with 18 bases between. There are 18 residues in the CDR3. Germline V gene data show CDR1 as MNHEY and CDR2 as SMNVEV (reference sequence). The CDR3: CASSPGRDRSSGANVLTF. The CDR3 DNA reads TGTGCCAGCAGCCCCGGGCGGGACAGATCCTCTGGGGCCAACGTCCTGACTTTC.

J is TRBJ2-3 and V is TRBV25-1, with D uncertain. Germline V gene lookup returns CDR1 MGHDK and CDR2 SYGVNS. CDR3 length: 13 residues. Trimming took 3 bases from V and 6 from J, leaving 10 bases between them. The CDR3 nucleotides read TGTGCCAGCAGTGACTTTGGCAGGGATACGCAGTATTTT. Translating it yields CASSDFGRDTQYF.

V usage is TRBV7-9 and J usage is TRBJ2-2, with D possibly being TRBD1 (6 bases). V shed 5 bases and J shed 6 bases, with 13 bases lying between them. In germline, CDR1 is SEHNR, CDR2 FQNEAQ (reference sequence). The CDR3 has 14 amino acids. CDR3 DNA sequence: TGTGCCAGCAGCAAGGTTCCAGGGGCCGGGGAGCTGTTTTTT. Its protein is CASSKVPGAGELFF.

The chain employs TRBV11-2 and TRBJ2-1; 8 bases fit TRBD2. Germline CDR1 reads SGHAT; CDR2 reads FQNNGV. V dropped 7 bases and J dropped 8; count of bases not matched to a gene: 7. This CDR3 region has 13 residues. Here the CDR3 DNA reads TGTGCCAGCAAGTTTAGCGGGGTCGATGAGCAGTTCTTC. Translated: CASKFSGVDEQFF.

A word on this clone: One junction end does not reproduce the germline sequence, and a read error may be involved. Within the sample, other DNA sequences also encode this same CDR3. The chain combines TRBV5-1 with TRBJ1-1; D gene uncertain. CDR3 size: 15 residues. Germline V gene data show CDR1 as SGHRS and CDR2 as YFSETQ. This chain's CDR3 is CASSSQPGPNTEAFF. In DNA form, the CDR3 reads TGCGCCAGTAGCTCGCAACCGGGTCCGAACACTGAAGCTTTCTTT.

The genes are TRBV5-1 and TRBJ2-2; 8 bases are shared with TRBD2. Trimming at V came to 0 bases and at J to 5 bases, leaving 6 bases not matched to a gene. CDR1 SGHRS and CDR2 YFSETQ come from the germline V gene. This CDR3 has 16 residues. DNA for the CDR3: TGCGCCAGCAGCTTGGCGGCGGGGGGAAGAACCGGGGAGCTGTTTTTT. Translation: CASSLAAGGRTGELFF.

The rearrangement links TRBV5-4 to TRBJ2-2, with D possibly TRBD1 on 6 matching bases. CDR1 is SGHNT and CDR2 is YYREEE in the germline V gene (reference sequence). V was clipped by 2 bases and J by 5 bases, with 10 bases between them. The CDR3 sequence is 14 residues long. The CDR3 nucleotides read TGTGCCAGCAGCTTAGGGGGTGAGACCGGGGAGCTGTTTTTT. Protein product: CASSLGGETGELFF.

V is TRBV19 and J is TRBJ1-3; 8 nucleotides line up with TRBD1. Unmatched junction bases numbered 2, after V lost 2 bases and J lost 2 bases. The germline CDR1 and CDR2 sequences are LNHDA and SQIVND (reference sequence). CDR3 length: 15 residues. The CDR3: CASSIPTGAGNTIYF. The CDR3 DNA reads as TGTGCCAGTAGTATACCGACAGGGGCTGGAAACACCATATATTTT.

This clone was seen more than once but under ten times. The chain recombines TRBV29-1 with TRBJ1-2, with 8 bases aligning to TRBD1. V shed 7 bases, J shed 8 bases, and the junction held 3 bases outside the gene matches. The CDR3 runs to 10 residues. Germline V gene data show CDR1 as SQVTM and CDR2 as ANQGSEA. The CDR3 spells CSADRGGYTF. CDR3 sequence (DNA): TGCAGCGCCGACAGGGGCGGCTACACCTTC.

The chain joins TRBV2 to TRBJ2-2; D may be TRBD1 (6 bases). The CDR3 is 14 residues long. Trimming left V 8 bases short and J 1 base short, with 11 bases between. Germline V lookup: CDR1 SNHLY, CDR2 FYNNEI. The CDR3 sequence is CASDMTGNTGELFF. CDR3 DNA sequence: TGTGCCAGCGACATGACAGGGAACACCGGGGAGCTGTTTTTT.

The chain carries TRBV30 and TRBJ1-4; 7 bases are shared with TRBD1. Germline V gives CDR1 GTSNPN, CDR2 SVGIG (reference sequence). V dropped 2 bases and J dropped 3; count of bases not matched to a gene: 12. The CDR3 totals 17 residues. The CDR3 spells CAWSPSPSQGANEKLFF. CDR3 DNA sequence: TGTGCCTGGAGTCCATCCCCTTCCCAGGGGGCTAATGAAAAACTGTTTTTT. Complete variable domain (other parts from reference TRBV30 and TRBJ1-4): SQTIHQWPATLVQPVGSPLSLECTVEGTSNPNLYWYRQAAGRGLQLLFYSVGIGQISSEVPQNLSASRPQDRQFILSSKKLLLSDSGFYLCAWSPSPSQGANEKLFFGSGTQLSVL.

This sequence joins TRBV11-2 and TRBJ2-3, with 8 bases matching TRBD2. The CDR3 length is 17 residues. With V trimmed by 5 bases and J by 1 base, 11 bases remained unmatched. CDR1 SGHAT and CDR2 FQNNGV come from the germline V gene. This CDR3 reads CASSQIERGPGTDTQYF. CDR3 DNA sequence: TGTGCCAGCAGCCAAATCGAGCGGGGGCCGGGCACAGATACGCAGTATTTT.

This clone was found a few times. The CDR3 DNA is TGTGCCACCATGGGCAGGGGGCAGGTGAACACTGAAGCTTTCTTT. This translates into CATMGRGQVNTEAFF. The chain combines TRBV24-1 with TRBJ1-1; 8 bases map to TRBD1. Germline V gene lookup returns CDR1 KGHDR and CDR2 SFDVKD. The V segment lost 8 bases and the J segment 0 bases; nucleotides outside the gene matches: 7. This CDR3 comprises 15 residues.

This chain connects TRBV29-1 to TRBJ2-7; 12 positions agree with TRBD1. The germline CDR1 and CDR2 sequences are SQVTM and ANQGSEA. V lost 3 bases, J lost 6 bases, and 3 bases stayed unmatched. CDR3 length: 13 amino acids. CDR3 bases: TGCAGCGTTGAGGGGACAGGGGGCTCCGAGCAGTACTTC. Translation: CSVEGTGGSEQYF.

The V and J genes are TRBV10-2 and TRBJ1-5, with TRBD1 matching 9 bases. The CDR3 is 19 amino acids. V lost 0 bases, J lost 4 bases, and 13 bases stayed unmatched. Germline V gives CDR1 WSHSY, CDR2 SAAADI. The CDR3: CASSESFWGTGPANQPQHF. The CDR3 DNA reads TGCGCCAGCAGTGAGTCGTTCTGGGGGACAGGGCCCGCGAATCAGCCCCAGCATTTT.

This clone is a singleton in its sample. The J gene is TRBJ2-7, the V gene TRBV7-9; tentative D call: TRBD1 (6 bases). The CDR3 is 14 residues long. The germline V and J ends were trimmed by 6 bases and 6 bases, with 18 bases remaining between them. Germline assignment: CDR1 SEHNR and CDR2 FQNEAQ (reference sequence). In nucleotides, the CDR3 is TGTGCCAGCAGTCCATACCGGGACAAGACCGAGCAGTACTTC. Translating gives CASSPYRDKTEQYF.

Here the CDR3 DNA reads TGCGCCAGCAGCCTGGGGACAGGGGCCCTAATGAACACTGAAGCTTTCTTT. Protein product: CASSLGTGALMNTEAFF. V usage is TRBV5-1 and J usage is TRBJ1-1, with 10 bases fitting TRBD1. The germline CDR1 and CDR2 sequences are SGHRS and YFSETQ. CDR3 size: 17 residues. Trimming at V came to 4 bases and at J to 0 bases, leaving 9 bases not matched to a gene.

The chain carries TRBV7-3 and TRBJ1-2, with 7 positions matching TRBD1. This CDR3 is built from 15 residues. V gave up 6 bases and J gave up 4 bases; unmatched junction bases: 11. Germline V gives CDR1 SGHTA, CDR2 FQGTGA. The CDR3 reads CASSFASGTVYGYTF. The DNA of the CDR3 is TGTGCCAGCAGTTTTGCATCCGGGACAGTCTATGGCTACACCTTC.

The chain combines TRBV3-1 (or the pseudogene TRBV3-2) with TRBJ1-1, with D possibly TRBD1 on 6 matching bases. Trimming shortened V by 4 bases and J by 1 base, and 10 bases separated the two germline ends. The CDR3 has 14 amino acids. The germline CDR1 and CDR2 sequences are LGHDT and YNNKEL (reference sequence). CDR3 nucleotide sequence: TGTGCCAGCAGCCTCAGGGGCCAGAACACTGAAGCTTTCTTT. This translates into CASSLRGQNTEAFF.

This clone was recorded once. CDR3: CASSLPGEVDQPQHF. The CDR3 DNA follows: TGTGCCAGCAGTTTACCGGGGGAAGTTGATCAGCCCCAGCATTTT. The rearrangement links TRBV28 to TRBJ1-5; perhaps TRBD1 as D (5 bases). The CDR3 length is 15 residues. The V gene lost 2 bases and the J gene lost 5 bases, with 13 bases spanning the gap. Per germline, CDR1 MDHEN and CDR2 SYDVKM.

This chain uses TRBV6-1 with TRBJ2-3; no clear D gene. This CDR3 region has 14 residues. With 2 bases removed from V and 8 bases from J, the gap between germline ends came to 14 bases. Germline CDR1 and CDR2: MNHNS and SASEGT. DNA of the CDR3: TGTGCCAGCAGTGAACATCTCCCCCCCGGTACGCAGTATTTT. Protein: CASSEHLPPGTQYF.

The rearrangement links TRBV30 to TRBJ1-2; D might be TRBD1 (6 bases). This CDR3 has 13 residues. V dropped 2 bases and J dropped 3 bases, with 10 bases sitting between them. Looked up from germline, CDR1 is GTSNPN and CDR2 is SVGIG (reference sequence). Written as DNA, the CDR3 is TGTGCCTGGAGTTCAAACAGGGACTATGGCTACACCTTC. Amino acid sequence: CAWSSNRDYGYTF.

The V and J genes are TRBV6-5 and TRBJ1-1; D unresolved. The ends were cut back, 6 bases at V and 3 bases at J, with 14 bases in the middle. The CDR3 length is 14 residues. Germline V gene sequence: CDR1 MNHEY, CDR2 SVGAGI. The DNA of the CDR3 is TGTGCCAGCAGGGGGAGGTTTTGGGACACTGAAGCTTTCTTT. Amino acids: CASRGRFWDTEAFF.